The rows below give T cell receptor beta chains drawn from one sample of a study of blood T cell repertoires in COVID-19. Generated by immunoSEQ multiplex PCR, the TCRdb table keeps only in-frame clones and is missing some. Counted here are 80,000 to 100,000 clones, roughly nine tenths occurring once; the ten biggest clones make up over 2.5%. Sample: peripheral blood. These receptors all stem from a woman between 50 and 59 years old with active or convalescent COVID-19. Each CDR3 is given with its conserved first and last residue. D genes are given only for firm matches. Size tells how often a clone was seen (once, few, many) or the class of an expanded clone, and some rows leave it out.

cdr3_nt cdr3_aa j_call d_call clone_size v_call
TGTGCCAGCAGCGAACAGGGGGGAAACTATGGCTACACCTTC CASSEQGGNYGYTF TRBJ1-2 TRBD1 NA TRBV7-8
TGTGCCAGCAGCCCAGGACAGGGACCCTACGAGCAGTACTTC CASSPGQGPYEQYF TRBJ2-7 TRBD1 NA TRBV7-2
TGTGCCAGTAGTACCCAGTTGAACACTGAAGCTTTCTTT CASSTQLNTEAFF TRBJ1-1 NA NA TRBV19
TGCAGCGTCTCCCCGGAGAGCACCGGGGAGCTGTTTTTT CSVSPESTGELFF TRBJ2-2 NA once TRBV29-1
TGCGCCAGCAGCGTGCAGGGACACCAATCAACCGGGGAGCTGTTTTTT CASSVQGHQSTGELFF TRBJ2-2 NA NA TRBV5-1
TGTGCCAGCAGCTTACAGATGAACACTGAAGCTTTCTTT CASSLQMNTEAFF TRBJ1-1 NA NA TRBV11-2
TGTGCCAGCAGTTACGGGAAGGGGGAGACCCAGTACTTC CASSYGKGETQYF TRBJ2-5 NA NA TRBV6-5
TGTGCCAGCAGTGAATCTGTAACAGCCTTTAGCACAGATACGCAGTATTTT CASSESVTAFSTDTQYF TRBJ2-3 NA NA TRBV25-1
TGTGCCAGTAGTATGGGGCAGGGGAACACTGAAGCTTTCTTT CASSMGQGNTEAFF TRBJ1-1 NA NA TRBV19
TGTGCCAGCAGCTTAGCCCAGGGCGCATCACCCCTCCACTTT CASSLAQGASPLHF TRBJ1-6 NA NA TRBV7-9
TGTGCCAGCTCACCATTAGGGACAGCGAATTCACCCCTCCACTTT CASSPLGTANSPLHF TRBJ1-6 TRBD1 NA TRBV18
TGTGCCACCGCTCTCAGCGGGGGGAACCTCAATGAGCAGTTCTTC CATALSGGNLNEQFF TRBJ2-1 TRBD2 NA TRBV7-3
TGTGCCAGCAGCCCTGGCCAGGGGGTGTATGGCTACACCTTC CASSPGQGVYGYTF TRBJ1-2 TRBD1 NA TRBV11-2
TGTGCCAGTAGTATAGATTCGGCAGGGGGTGGACAGCCCCAGCATTTT CASSIDSAGGGQPQHF TRBJ1-5 TRBD1 NA TRBV19
TGCGCCAGCAGCTCCGGACTACCTGGACCGGCCAACTATGGCTACACCTTC CASSSGLPGPANYGYTF TRBJ1-2 NA NA TRBV5-1
TGTGCCAGCAGCTTTCAGGGGCGCGGCTATGGCTACACCTTC CASSFQGRGYGYTF TRBJ1-2 NA NA TRBV5-4
TGTGCCAGCAGTTCAGAGGACAGACAGACCATATATTTT CASSSEDRQTIYF TRBJ1-3 NA NA TRBV6-5
TGTGCCAGCAGCCAATCTGGACAGGGGGGCGGCTACACCTTC CASSQSGQGGGYTF TRBJ1-2 TRBD1 once TRBV16
TGTGCCAGCAGCTCCAAGACCGGACAGGGCGGTCAGCCCCAGCATTTT CASSSKTGQGGQPQHF TRBJ1-5 TRBD1 NA TRBV7-8
TGTGCCAGTAGTACCCCAGGGGGGTTGGAGACCCAGTACTTC CASSTPGGLETQYF TRBJ2-5 NA NA TRBV19